This TCR beta chain emerged from a study of blood T cell repertoires in COVID-19. Using immunoSEQ multiplex PCR, the repertoire was profiled, and TCRdb retains in-frame clones only, with some absent. The table has 270,000 or so clones, approximately 81% seen once. CDR3 length: 18 amino acids. V was pared by 4 bases and J by 0 bases, with 14 bases of the junction left unmatched. The germline gives CDR1 SEHNR, CDR2 FQNEAQ (reference sequence). This clonotype originated in a woman aged 55-69 years with active or convalescent COVID-19. This chain links TRBV7-9 with TRBJ2-5; TRBD2 matches 7 bases. Sequenced sample: peripheral blood. The CDR3, as DNA: TGTGCCAGCAGCTCTCGGGTCGGCGGGGGACCCTACCAAGAGACCCAGTACTTC. This encodes CASSSRVGGGPYQETQYF.